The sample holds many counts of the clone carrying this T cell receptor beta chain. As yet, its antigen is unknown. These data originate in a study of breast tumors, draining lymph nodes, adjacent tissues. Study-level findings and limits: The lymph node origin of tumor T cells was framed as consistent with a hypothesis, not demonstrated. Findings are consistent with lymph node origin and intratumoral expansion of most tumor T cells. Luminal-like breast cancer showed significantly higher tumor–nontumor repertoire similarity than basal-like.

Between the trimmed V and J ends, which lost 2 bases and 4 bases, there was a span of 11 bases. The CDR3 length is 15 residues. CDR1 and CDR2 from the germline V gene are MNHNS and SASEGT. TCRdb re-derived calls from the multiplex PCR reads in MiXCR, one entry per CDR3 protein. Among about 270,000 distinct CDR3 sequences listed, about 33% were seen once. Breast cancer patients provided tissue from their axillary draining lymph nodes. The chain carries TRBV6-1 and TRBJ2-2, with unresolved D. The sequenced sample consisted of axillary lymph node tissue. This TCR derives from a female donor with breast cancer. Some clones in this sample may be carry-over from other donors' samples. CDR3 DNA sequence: TGTGCCAGCAGTGAATGGCAGTCGAGCACCGGGGAGCTGTTTTTT. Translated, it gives CASSEWQSSTGELFF.